The next 9 T cell receptor beta chains were all read from a single sample in a study of a mutant IDH1 vaccine in newly diagnosed glioma. Time point given: week 35, safety follow-up. Alongside topical imiquimod, each dose of vaccine comprised 300 ug of mutant IDH1 20-mer peptide. These receptors have no known antigen. Profiled with immunoSEQ multiplex PCR; TCRdb holds only in-frame clones, not every one. This table holds tens of thousands of clones, around nine tenths found once. The sequences come from PBMCs, collected from a glioma patient whose treatment included an IDH1 peptide vaccine. The receptor source for this set is a man aged 30 to 39 with glioma.

This sequence joins TRBV19 and TRBJ1-6; TRBD1 is a possible D gene (5 bases). The CDR3 is 20 residues long. Germline V lookup: CDR1 LNHDA, CDR2 SQIVND (reference sequence). With 6 bases removed from V and 0 bases from J, the gap between germline ends came to 24 bases. The CDR3 DNA follows: TGTGCCAGTAGCATACCGGGACCTACACTAACCGACTCCTATAATTCACCCCTCCACTTT. Amino acid sequence: CASSIPGPTLTDSYNSPLHF.

This clone was seen a handful of times. CDR3 nucleotides: TGTGCCAGCAGCTTAGCGGGGACTGAAGCTTTCTTT. Its protein is CASSLAGTEAFF. The gene calls are TRBV7-6 and TRBJ1-1; D is ambiguous. Germline V gene sequence: CDR1 SGHVS, CDR2 FNYEAQ. This CDR3 is built from 12 residues. V lost 0 bases and J lost 5, with 4 bases in between.

V and J are TRBV25-1 and TRBJ2-7; D possibly uses TRBD1 or TRBD2 (5 bases each). This CDR3 has 15 residues. Germline V gene data show CDR1 as MGHDK and CDR2 as SYGVNS. V dropped 1 base and J dropped 6 bases, with 16 bases sitting between them. The CDR3 loop is CASSEFASPGAEQYF. The CDR3 DNA reads as TGTGCCAGCAGTGAATTCGCCAGCCCCGGGGCCGAGCAGTACTTC.

This clone was seen more than once but under ten times. The chain uses TRBV6-1 and TRBJ1-4; D ambiguous. The V end lost 6 bases, the J end lost 5 bases, and 16 bases lay between the germline ends. The CDR3 length is 15 residues. Germline V lookup: CDR1 MNHNS, CDR2 SASEGT. CDR3 protein: CASSTLQRRNEKLFF. The CDR3 nucleotides read TGTGCCAGCAGCACCCTCCAGAGGAGGAATGAAAAACTGTTTTTT.

This clone was seen a handful of times. The chain recombines TRBV6-1 with TRBJ1-6; D not resolved. Germline assignment: CDR1 MNHNS and CDR2 SASEGT. The length of the CDR3 is 12 residues. Trimming left V 7 bases short and J 7 bases short, with 8 bases between. Here the CDR3 reads CASKTVNSPLHF. CDR3 DNA sequence: TGTGCCAGCAAAACAGTAAATTCACCCCTCCACTTT.

The rearrangement links TRBV19 to TRBJ2-6; no clear D. CDR3 length: 17 residues. The V gene lost 5 bases and the J gene lost 1 base, with 15 bases spanning the gap. CDR1 and CDR2 from the germline V gene are LNHDA and SQIVND (reference sequence). DNA for the CDR3: TGTGCCAGTAGTGAGCAGTTAGTAAGTTCTGGGGCCAACGTCCTGACTTTC. This translates into CASSEQLVSSGANVLTF.

This sequence joins TRBV9 and TRBJ2-2, with a weak D call TRBD2 (7 bases). Deletions cut 4 bases from V and 0 bases from J, with 13 bases between. CDR1 is SGDLS and CDR2 is YYNGEE in the germline V gene. The CDR3 loop spans 16 amino acids. CDR3 coding DNA: TGTGCCAGCAGCCCCTCGGGGGGCGCGAACACCGGGGAGCTGTTTTTT. Encoded protein: CASSPSGGANTGELFF. The complete variable domain, with remaining parts taken from reference TRBV9 and TRBJ2-2, reads DSGVTQTPKHLITATGQRVTLRCSPRSGDLSVYWYQQSLDQGLQFLIQYYNGEERAKGNILERFSAQQFPDLHSELNLSSLELGDSALYFCASSPSGGANTGELFFGEGSRLTVL.

The CDR3 nucleotides read TGTGCCAGCAGTGAAGGGGCAGGGAGCACAGATACGCAGTATTTT. Its translation: CASSEGAGSTDTQYF. The genes are TRBV6-1 and TRBJ2-3, with D perhaps matching TRBD1 (5 bases). Germline V gives CDR1 MNHNS, CDR2 SASEGT. The CDR3 is 15 amino acids. V was trimmed by 1 base and J by 0 bases, leaving 8 bases between them.

J is TRBJ2-3 and V is TRBV5-4; unclear D gene. Between the trimmed V and J ends, which lost 0 bases and 0 bases, there was a span of 5 bases. This CDR3 has 14 amino acids. Germline V gives CDR1 SGHNT, CDR2 YYREEE (reference sequence). CDR3 nucleotide sequence: TGTGCCAGCAGCTTGGCGAAAAGCACAGATACGCAGTATTTT. The encoded protein is CASSLAKSTDTQYF.